These 15 T cell receptor beta chains originate from one sample sequenced in a study of CD8 T cells in Susac syndrome. About 0.5 to 1 ug RNA was reverse transcribed with random hexamers. TCRdb re-analysed the immunoSEQ multiplex PCR reads in MiXCR, keeping a single row per CDR3 protein. The sample shows hundreds of thousands of distinct CDR3 sequences, more than 80% of them seen only once. Material: CD8+ T cells from PBMCs. The receptors stem from a human donor with multiple sclerosis.

The J gene is TRBJ2-1, the V gene TRBV3-1; D not resolved. The CDR3 totals 15 residues. CDR1 is LGHDT and CDR2 is YNNKEL in the germline V gene (reference sequence). The V end lost 3 bases, the J end lost 5 bases, and 14 bases lay between the germline ends. The CDR3 region is CASSQMDGSDNEQFF. In nucleotides, the CDR3 is TGTGCCAGCAGCCAGATGGACGGGTCCGACAATGAGCAGTTCTTC.

The chain has TRBV19 and TRBJ1-1, with a weak D call TRBD1 (6 bases). Germline V lookup: CDR1 LNHDA, CDR2 SQIVND (reference sequence). Deletions cut 4 bases from V and 1 base from J, with 13 bases between. The CDR3 sequence is 15 residues long. The CDR3 reads CASSSIRGPNTEAFF. CDR3 in DNA: TGTGCCAGTAGTAGTATCCGGGGGCCGAACACTGAAGCTTTCTTT. The full variable domain, rest sourced from reference TRBV19 and TRBJ1-1, is DGGITQSPKYLFRKEGQNVTLSCEQNLNHDAMYWYRQDPGQGLRLIYYSQIVNDFQKGDIAEGYSVSREKKESFPLTVTSAQKNPTAFYLCASSSIRGPNTEAFFGQGTRLTVV.

J is TRBJ2-1 and V is TRBV6-5; TRBD1 matches 8 bases. Germline values: CDR1 MNHEY, CDR2 SVGAGI. The CDR3 has 14 residues. The junction had 5 bases not matched to a gene; V was cut back by 2 bases and J by 8 bases. For the CDR3, the DNA is TGTGCCAGCAGTTACCCCGGACAGGGCTATGAGCAGTTCTTC. This gives the protein CASSYPGQGYEQFF.

This rearrangement joins TRBV7-3 to TRBJ2-5; TRBD2 agrees at 7 bases. The CDR3 contains 15 residues. Germline V gives CDR1 SGHTA, CDR2 FQGTGA. V lost 2 bases to trimming and J lost 5 bases; unmatched junction nucleotides: 8. CDR3 sequence (DNA): TGTGCCAGCAGCTTAGGGCTAGCGGCGGGGGAGACCCAGTACTTC. The encoded protein is CASSLGLAAGETQYF.

This sequence joins TRBV7-9 and TRBJ2-1; 7 nucleotides align to TRBD1. The CDR3 loop spans 16 amino acids. J lost 6 bases, V lost 6 bases, and 14 bases had no gene match. The germline CDR1 and CDR2 sequences are SEHNR and FQNEAQ (reference sequence). This CDR3 is CASSSPPGQASNEQFF. The CDR3 bases are TGTGCCAGCAGTTCCCCGCCCGGACAGGCTAGCAATGAGCAGTTCTTC.

The chain carries TRBV5-1 and TRBJ1-1, with TRBD1 identical over 7 bases. J gave up 4 bases and V 3 bases, and 3 bases lay outside the gene matches. Germline V gives CDR1 SGHRS, CDR2 YFSETQ. CDR3 length: 13 residues. Here the CDR3 reads CASSSTGSTEAFF. The CDR3 region has the DNA TGCGCCAGCAGCTCGACAGGGAGCACTGAAGCTTTCTTT.

This clonotype showed up just once. The chain links TRBV2 to TRBJ1-1, with D possibly being TRBD1 (6 bases). V was cut by 2 bases and J by 5 bases, with 21 bases left in between. Germline V gene lookup returns CDR1 SNHLY and CDR2 FYNNEI. This CDR3 comprises 17 residues. The CDR3: CASSERGGQIGGTEAFF. As DNA, the CDR3 is TGTGCCAGCAGTGAACGGGGGGGGCAGATCGGTGGTACTGAAGCTTTCTTT.

The rearrangement uses TRBV28 and TRBJ2-3; the D gene is possibly TRBD2 (6 bases). The CDR3 spans 18 residues. CDR1 is MDHEN, CDR2 SYDVKM, per germline. V lost 6 bases and J 3 bases, leaving 25 bases between the germline ends. Here the CDR3 DNA reads TGTGCCAGCAGCCCAATACTCACCGGGGACTCAGGGACAGATACGCAGTATTTT. Encoded protein: CASSPILTGDSGTDTQYF.

The V gene is TRBV19, the J gene TRBJ2-2; D is unresolved. The germline V gene encodes CDR1 LNHDA and CDR2 SQIVND (reference sequence). The ends were cut back, 3 bases at V and 3 bases at J, with 14 bases in the middle. The CDR3 has 16 amino acids. The chain's CDR3 is CASSIRWPTHTGELFF. The CDR3 bases are TGTGCCAGTAGTATTAGGTGGCCAACCCACACCGGGGAGCTGTTTTTT.

V usage is TRBV7-9 and J usage is TRBJ2-1; maybe TRBD2 (5 bases). V lost 6 bases, J lost 0 bases, and 12 bases lay in between. CDR3 length: 15 amino acids. The germline CDR1 and CDR2 sequences are SEHNR and FQNEAQ (reference sequence). As DNA, the CDR3 is TGTGCCAGCAGACATTCCGGGGACTCCTACAATGAGCAGTTCTTC. It codes for CASRHSGDSYNEQFF. The full variable domain, completed using reference TRBV7-9 and TRBJ2-1, is DTGVSQNPRHKITKRGQNVTFRCDPISEHNRLYWYRQTLGQGPEFLTYFQNEAQLEKSRLLSDRFSAERPKGSFSTLEIQRTEQGDSAMYLCASRHSGDSYNEQFFGPGTRLTVL.

The J gene is TRBJ2-2, the V gene TRBV29-1; D is unresolved. Germline V gene data show CDR1 as SQVTM and CDR2 as ANQGSEA. The CDR3 contains 11 residues. Between the trimmed V and J ends, which lost 5 bases and 5 bases, there was a span of 6 bases. The CDR3 region has the DNA TGCAGCGTTTATACTACCGGGGAGCTGTTTTTT. Amino acid sequence: CSVYTTGELFF.

This chain connects TRBV27 to TRBJ1-3; unclear D gene. Germline V gene lookup returns CDR1 MNHEY and CDR2 SMNVEV (reference sequence). Trimming stripped 1 base from V and 0 bases from J, with 13 bases between. CDR3 length: 17 residues. The DNA for the CDR3 is TGTGCCAGCAGTTTATACCCCTCCTGGAGCTCTGGAAACACCATATATTTT. It specifies CASSLYPSWSSGNTIYF.

V gene TRBV4-1 combines with J gene TRBJ2-7; D is perhaps TRBD1 or TRBD2 (5 bases each). The V end was cut by 3 bases, the J end by 3 bases, with 12 bases between. This CDR3 has 14 residues. The V gene's germline CDR1 is MGHRA and CDR2 YSYEKL. CDR3 loop: CASSHRDGSYEQYF. CDR3 DNA: TGCGCCAGCAGCCACCGGGACGGAAGCTACGAGCAGTACTTC.

Of note for this clonotype: A junction boundary mismatches the germline segment, possibly from a read error. The chain employs TRBV6-1 and TRBJ2-1; 8 bases are a match to TRBD2. Germline values: CDR1 MNHNS, CDR2 SASEGT. This CDR3 region has 15 residues. The CDR3 reads CAGSEGDGGANEQFF. In DNA, the CDR3 is TGTGCCGGCAGTGAAGGAGACGGGGGGGCCAATGAGCAGTTCTTC.

This chain connects TRBV2 to TRBJ2-7; 8 positions match TRBD2. The CDR3 is 14 residues long. V trimming: 6 bases; J trimming: 3 bases; junction bases outside the gene matches: 7. The germline V gene encodes CDR1 SNHLY and CDR2 FYNNEI. The CDR3 loop is CASSASGGSYEQYF. DNA for the CDR3: TGTGCCAGCAGCGCGAGCGGGGGAAGCTACGAGCAGTACTTC.